This T cell receptor (beta chain) was identified in a study of regulatory T cells in long-lasting Graves disease. General observations from the study: Only peripheral blood was studied, not thyroid tissue. Graves' patients with persistent disease showed TCR diversity lower than patients newly diagnosed.

The junction had 16 bases not matched to a gene; V was cut back by 6 bases and J by 7 bases. Germline lookup yields CDR1 DFQATT and CDR2 SNEGSKA (reference sequence). This CDR3 has 15 residues. Time point given: persistent/refractory GD, antithyroid drugs over 5 years with positive TRAb. PBMCs provided the RNA from which the TCR library was made. This clonotype appeared a few times. Antigen specificity is unknown. Relying on iRepertoire HTBI primers and Arm-PCR of CDR3 regions, the team built TCR beta libraries. Each CDR3 protein is one row after TCRdb ran MiXCR on the multiplex PCR reads. The sample lists 700,000 or so distinct CDR3 sequences; approximately 31% were seen once.

The sequence derives from a female donor with Graves disease. The V call is TRBV20-1, the J call TRBJ1-2; 8 bases are a match to TRBD1. The sequences come from peripheral blood mononuclear cells (PBMCs), collected when the disease was refractory, from a patient treated with antithyroid drugs. In DNA, the CDR3 is TGCAGTGCCTTAAACCCGGACAGGGTGAACGGTGGCTACACCTTC. It specifies CSALNPDRVNGGYTF.